Listed here are 20 T cell receptor beta chains from one sample, sequenced in a study of OX40 agonist ivuxolimab in advanced cancers. Sequencing was performed with immunoSEQ multiplex PCR; in TCRdb, only in-frame clones are kept and a portion is missing. The repertoire consists of 90,000 to 100,000 clones, with 90% to 96% occurring once and the leading ten covering about 2.1%. Sample: CD4+ or CD8+ T cells sorted from blood, taken in a trial of the OX40 agonist ivuxolimab. The receptors come from an adult with an advanced solid tumor such as melanoma, head and neck, liver or kidney cancer.

This chain joins TRBV6-5 and TRBJ1-1, with D possibly being TRBD1 (5 bases). Germline CDR1 and CDR2: MNHEY and SVGAGI. V shed 10 bases and J shed 3 bases, with 15 bases lying between them. The CDR3 length is 13 residues. CDR3 region: CATASGGYTEAFF. CDR3 bases: TGTGCCACCGCTTCTGGGGGGTACACTGAAGCTTTCTTT.

The CDR3 DNA is TGTGCCAGCAACCCGGCACTAGCGGGATCCAATGAGCAGTTCTTC. Its translation: CASNPALAGSNEQFF. The rearrangement links TRBV5-4 to TRBJ2-1; 10 bases agree with TRBD2. CDR1 SGHNT and CDR2 YYREEE come from the germline V gene (reference sequence). The CDR3 covers 15 residues. Trimming took 6 bases from V and 6 from J; bases not matched to a gene: 9. The entire variable domain, with the rest obtained from reference TRBV5-4 and TRBJ2-1, is as follows: ETGVTQSPTHLIKTRGQQVTLRCSSQSGHNTVSWYQQALGQGPQFIFQYYREEENGRGNFPPRFSGLQFPNYSSELNVNALELDDSALYLCASNPALAGSNEQFFGPGTRLTVL.

The V and J genes are TRBV27 and TRBJ2-7, with D uncertain. The ends were cut back, 2 bases at V and 1 base at J, with 9 bases in the middle. The CDR3 totals 14 residues. Germline-derived CDR1 and CDR2 are MNHEY and SMNVEV (reference sequence). CDR3 in amino acids: CASSLIDSSYEQYF. In nucleotides, the CDR3 is TGTGCCAGCAGTTTAATTGACTCATCCTACGAGCAGTACTTC.

This sequence joins TRBV6-6 and TRBJ1-6, with D hard to call. The CDR3 length is 14 residues. The germline gives CDR1 MNHNY, CDR2 SVGAGI (reference sequence). V lost 4 bases and J lost 7, with 11 bases in between. The DNA for the CDR3 is TGTGCCAGCAGTTTACCGGGTCTCAATTCACCCCTCCACTTT. Translated: CASSLPGLNSPLHF.

The V and J genes are TRBV27 and TRBJ2-1; TRBD1 matches 7 bases. There are 13 residues in the CDR3. With V trimmed by 5 bases and J by 7 bases, 5 bases remained unmatched. Looked up from germline, CDR1 is MNHEY and CDR2 is SMNVEV (reference sequence). CDR3 nucleotides: TGTGCCAGCAGTCCAACAGGGGCAAATGAGCAGTTCTTC. Translating gives CASSPTGANEQFF.

The gene calls are TRBV6-6 and TRBJ1-3, with no clear D. Trimming removed 7 bases from V and 2 bases from J, with 9 bases in between. The CDR3 has 13 amino acids. Germline CDR1 is MNHNY and CDR2 is SVGAGI (reference sequence). CDR3 in amino acids: CASKWETGNTIYF. The CDR3 DNA reads TGTGCCAGCAAGTGGGAAACTGGAAACACCATATATTTT.

This rearrangement joins TRBV2 to TRBJ2-5; perhaps TRBD1 as D (6 bases). Germline CDR1 is SNHLY and CDR2 is FYNNEI. The length of the CDR3 is 15 residues. V was shortened by 3 bases and J by 2 bases, with 13 bases between the two germline ends. In nucleotides, the CDR3 is TGTGCCAGCAGTGAGCCCACAGGGACGCAAGAGACCCAGTACTTC. Its protein is CASSEPTGTQETQYF.

J is TRBJ1-2 and V is TRBV28, with D unresolved. Trimming took off 1 base at V and 3 bases at J, with 15 bases between the two ends. The CDR3 covers 16 residues. Germline V gene lookup returns CDR1 MDHEN and CDR2 SYDVKM. CDR3 protein: CASSLFMGRNDYGYTF. The DNA for the CDR3 is TGTGCCAGCAGTTTATTTATGGGTAGGAATGACTATGGCTACACCTTC.

The chain is built from TRBV28 and TRBJ2-1; TRBD2 might be the D (5 bases). CDR1 is MDHEN and CDR2 is SYDVKM in the germline V gene. The CDR3 loop spans 13 amino acids. V was trimmed by 5 bases and J by 4 bases, leaving 9 bases between them. Here the CDR3 DNA reads TGTGCCAGCAGTCTCGGGGTTTACAATGAGCAGTTCTTC. It encodes CASSLGVYNEQFF. Combining the CDR3 with reference TRBV28 and TRBJ2-1 gives the whole variable domain DVKVTQSSRYLVKRTGEKVFLECVQDMDHENMFWYRQDPGLGLRLIYFSYDVKMKEKGDIPEGYSVSREKKERFSLILESASTNQTSMYLCASSLGVYNEQFFGPGTRLTVL.

About this clone itself: The same CDR3 is also encoded by other DNA sequences in this sample. The genes are TRBV7-9 and TRBJ2-7; D uncertain. Trimming took off 1 base at V and 0 bases at J, with 1 base between the two ends. Germline CDR1 and CDR2: SEHNR and FQNEAQ (reference sequence). This CDR3 has 12 amino acids. The CDR3 region has the DNA TGTGCCAGCAGCTTAGTCTCCTACGAGCAGTACTTC. Amino acids: CASSLVSYEQYF.

The V gene is TRBV9, the J gene TRBJ2-7; 7 bases line up with TRBD1. The CDR3 length is 14 residues. Germline V gene sequence: CDR1 SGDLS, CDR2 YYNGEE. V lost 0 bases to trimming and J lost 3 bases; unmatched junction nucleotides: 3. The CDR3 reads CASSVGDSDYEQYF. In DNA, the CDR3 is TGTGCCAGCAGCGTAGGGGACAGTGACTACGAGCAGTACTTC.

The CDR3 reads CASSFGGGGYGYTF. CDR3 sequence (DNA): TGTGCCAGCAGCTTCGGGGGGGGTGGATATGGCTACACCTTC. This chain joins TRBV5-4 and TRBJ1-2; a weak D match, TRBD1 (5 bases). CDR1 is SGHNT, CDR2 YYREEE, per germline (reference sequence). Trimming pared 2 bases from V and 5 bases from J, leaving 13 bases between. This CDR3 is 14 amino acids long.

This rearrangement joins TRBV9 to TRBJ2-1; TRBD1 aligns across 10 bases. The CDR3 runs 17 residues. V dropped 2 bases and J dropped 4; count of bases not matched to a gene: 9. Germline CDR1 and CDR2: SGDLS and YYNGEE. The CDR3 spells CASSVGVGTGVYNEQFF. In DNA, the CDR3 is TGTGCCAGCAGCGTTGGGGTTGGGACAGGGGTTTACAATGAGCAGTTCTTC.

The chain carries TRBV27 and TRBJ1-2, with 7 positions matching TRBD1. The CDR3 has 16 residues. V gave up 2 bases and J gave up 6 bases; unmatched junction bases: 12. In germline, CDR1 is MNHEY, CDR2 SMNVEV (reference sequence). CDR3 amino acids: CASSLGASGTVNGYTF. The CDR3 DNA sequence: TGTGCCAGCAGTTTAGGGGCCTCTGGGACAGTGAATGGCTACACCTTC.

The V call is TRBV6-5, the J call TRBJ2-7, with D unresolved. There are 15 residues in the CDR3. Germline assignment: CDR1 MNHEY and CDR2 SVGAGI. Trimming took off 0 bases at V and 2 bases at J, with 11 bases between the two ends. The CDR3 nucleotides read TGTGCCAGCAGTTACTCGAATGAACTCCCCTACGAGCAGTACTTC. This gives the protein CASSYSNELPYEQYF.

The sample holds a few counts of this clone. V is TRBV7-9 and J is TRBJ1-2, with D hard to call. The CDR3 is 15 residues long. Germline CDR1 reads SEHNR; CDR2 reads FQNEAQ (reference sequence). V was pared by 5 bases and J by 4 bases, with 17 bases between. The CDR3 DNA reads TGTGCCAGCAGCCCGACGTTACCTGGAATCTATGGCTACACCTTC. Protein: CASSPTLPGIYGYTF. Looking up the rest from reference TRBV7-9 and TRBJ1-2 gives the full variable domain: DTGVSQNPRHKITKRGQNVTFRCDPISEHNRLYWYRQTLGQGPEFLTYFQNEAQLEKSRLLSDRFSAERPKGSFSTLEIQRTEQGDSAMYLCASSPTLPGIYGYTFGSGTRLTVV.

The chain has TRBV9 and TRBJ2-7; 7 bases match TRBD1. The CDR3 runs 12 residues. From germline, CDR1 is SGDLS and CDR2 YYNGEE. Trimming took 3 bases from V and 6 from J; bases not matched to a gene: 3. CDR3 sequence (DNA): TGTGCCAGCAGCGCTCCAGGGGGCGAGCAGTACTTC. It specifies CASSAPGGEQYF.

J is TRBJ1-1 and V is TRBV29-1; 8 bases line up with TRBD1. V was pared by 5 bases and J by 3 bases, with 2 bases of the junction left unmatched. Germline values: CDR1 SQVTM, CDR2 ANQGSEA. There are 12 residues in the CDR3. CDR3 DNA: TGCAGCGTTATACAGGGGGACACTGAAGCTTTCTTT. Encoded protein: CSVIQGDTEAFF.

The sample holds one count of this clone. This chain connects TRBV19 to TRBJ2-5; D tentatively reads TRBD1 or TRBD2 (5 bases each). Germline CDR1 LNHDA, CDR2 SQIVND (reference sequence). This CDR3 is built from 15 residues. V was shortened by 0 bases and J by 4 bases, with 12 bases between the two germline ends. CDR3 protein: CASSIDIARGETQYF. DNA of the CDR3: TGTGCCAGTAGTATAGATATCGCGAGGGGAGAGACCCAGTACTTC.

The J gene is TRBJ2-7, the V gene TRBV7-6; tentative D call: TRBD2 (6 bases). CDR3 length equals 14 residues. From germline, CDR1 is SGHVS and CDR2 FNYEAQ. The V end was cut by 5 bases, the J end by 6 bases, with 17 bases between. The CDR3, as DNA: TGTGCCAGCAGCCAGGAAGCCGTGGAGGGCGAGCAGTACTTC. Encoded protein: CASSQEAVEGEQYF.